The following is a T cell receptor beta chain sequence with its context. The repertoire was sequenced with immunoSEQ multiplex PCR; TCRdb's copy has only in-frame clones and lacks some. The repertoire has 18,000 or so clones, more than 70% of them found once; the top ten carry about 1.3%. This specimen comes from a study of T cell changes during pregnancy in multiple sclerosis. From germline, CDR1 is SGHVS and CDR2 FNYEAQ. The CDR3 runs 15 residues. The junction had 8 bases not matched to a gene; V was cut back by 6 bases and J by 5 bases. The genes are TRBV7-6 and TRBJ2-5; TRBD2 matches at 11 bases. The starting material was CD4+ T cells from peripheral blood mononuclear cells, obtained in the first trimester of pregnancy. The sequence derives from a female donor in good health, enrolled as a control in a pregnancy study. The CDR3 region is CASSLAGGEGETQYF. The CDR3 DNA reads as TGTGCCAGCAGTCTAGCGGGAGGTGAAGGCGAGACCCAGTACTTC.